The present entry profiles one T cell receptor (beta chain) with its context. Its target is unknown. The sample is drawn from a study of beta chain features in type 1 diabetes. Overall study results and limits: Shorter templates may be favored by PCR, equally so in patients and controls. Across patients, naive, central memory and Treg TCRB repertoires exhibited apparently greater similarity than was observed across healthy donors. Researchers report that Type 1 diabetes patients had moderately but significantly shorter TCRB CDR3s across all four CD4+ subsets. Highly expressing activated T cells could be over-counted with a cDNA template.

The CDR3 length is 13 residues. Trimming left V 2 bases short and J 6 bases short, with 11 bases between. Germline V gene data show CDR1 as GTSNPN and CDR2 as SVGIG (reference sequence). The whole isolated RNA underwent reverse transcription, so sequencing captured expressed TCRB transcripts. Assay: immunoSEQ multiplex PCR; the TCRdb copy retains only in-frame clones and omits some. This sample has roughly 400,000 clones, with roughly 14% found just once. The chain recombines TRBV30 with TRBJ1-5, with unresolved D. This receptor was taken from a man aged 25 to 45 in good health. The sample comprised naive CD4+ T cells from blood. This chain's CDR3 is CAWSSRKRQPQHF. CDR3 DNA sequence: TGTGCCTGGAGTTCCCGCAAGCGTCAGCCCCAGCATTTT.